The 24 T cell receptor beta chains reported below all come from one sample, sequenced in a study of T-cell memory formation after mild COVID-19. In TCRdb, the 5' RACE reads were re-called with MiXCR into one record per CDR3 protein. The sample records 450,000 to 700,000 distinct CDR3 sequences, roughly 18% being singletons. Sequenced sample: PBMCs or a T cell subset sorted from them (not recorded which). Receptors originate from an adult woman who had mild COVID-19 (a few samples of this study predate the infection). Cell type and time point are not known.

This clonotype was seen a handful of times. V usage is TRBV29-1 and J usage is TRBJ2-1; 8 nucleotides agree with TRBD2. The germline gives CDR1 SQVTM, CDR2 ANQGSEA. V gave up 7 bases and J gave up 6 bases; unmatched junction bases: 8. This CDR3 has 13 amino acids. In nucleotides, the CDR3 is TGCAGCGGGCTGGGACTAGTTAGCAATGAGCAGTTCTTC. This translates into CSGLGLVSNEQFF.

The CDR3 DNA follows: TGTGCCAGCAGCCGGGACCCCCCCGCCTACAATGAGCAGTACTTC. Protein: CASSRDPPAYNEQYF. V is TRBV28 and J is TRBJ2-1; D is possibly TRBD1 or TRBD2 (5 bases each). The end of the DNA is better explained by TRBJ2-7, so the J call may be wrong. The germline V gene has CDR1 MDHEN and CDR2 SYDVKM. The CDR3 has 15 amino acids.

This clonotype showed up many times. The chain is built from TRBV12-5 and TRBJ2-7; D is unresolved. CDR1 LGHNT and CDR2 FRNRAP come from the germline V gene. V gave up 5 bases and J gave up 7 bases, with 9 bases separating them. The CDR3 has 11 amino acids. The chain's CDR3 is CASGLLTEQYF. CDR3 bases: TGTGCTAGTGGTCTCCTGACTGAGCAGTACTTC.

A few counts support this clonotype. J is TRBJ2-1 and V is TRBV7-8; TRBD2 agrees at 9 bases. V shed 4 bases and J 4 bases; nucleotides not matched to a gene: 11. The CDR3 length is 17 residues. Germline CDR1 reads SGHVS; CDR2 reads FQNEAQ. The CDR3 DNA is TGTGCCAGCAGCTCACCGGGACTAGCATCAGGATACAATGAGCAGTTCTTC. This codes for CASSSPGLASGYNEQFF.

V usage is TRBV24-1 and J usage is TRBJ2-7; 8 nucleotides agree with TRBD1. Germline-derived CDR1 and CDR2 are KGHDR and SFDVKD. This CDR3 is built from 15 residues. The V and J ends lost 3 bases and 1 base, in that order; junction bases with no gene match: 4. The DNA for the CDR3 is TGTGCCACCAGTGATACGAGGACAGGGTCCTACGAGCAGTACTTC. Translated, it gives CATSDTRTGSYEQYF.

Only a few counts were recorded for this clonotype. The gene calls are TRBV5-1 and TRBJ1-1, with D possibly matching TRBD1 (6 bases). V gave up 1 base and J gave up 3 bases, with 10 bases separating them. Germline CDR1 is SGHRS and CDR2 is YFSETQ. This CDR3 region has 14 residues. In nucleotides, the CDR3 is TGCGCCAGCAGCTTGCAGGGGCTCCACACTGAAGCTTTCTTT. This codes for CASSLQGLHTEAFF.

The genes are TRBV24-1 and TRBJ2-2; tentatively, D is TRBD2 (5 bases). The CDR3 extends over 16 amino acids. The V gene lost 2 bases and the J gene lost 0 bases, with 9 bases spanning the gap. Germline CDR1 and CDR2: KGHDR and SFDVKD. The CDR3 protein is CATSDSSGANTGELFF. CDR3 coding DNA: TGTGCCACCAGTGATTCCAGCGGAGCGAACACCGGGGAGCTGTTTTTT.

The J gene is TRBJ2-7, the V gene TRBV10-3; 10 positions agree with TRBD2. The CDR3 sequence is 14 residues long. Germline V gene sequence: CDR1 ENHRY, CDR2 SYGVKD. Trimming cost V 6 bases and J 3 bases; bases outside gene matches: 5. The CDR3 region has the DNA TGTGCCATCAGCTCTAGCGGGGGAGTCTACGAGCAGTACTTC. Its translation is CAISSSGGVYEQYF.

This clonotype was counted once. The rearrangement links TRBV5-1 to TRBJ1-1; 9 positions agree with TRBD1. Trimming cost V 0 bases and J 2 bases; bases outside gene matches: 5. CDR1 is SGHRS, CDR2 YFSETQ, per germline. The CDR3 consists of 16 residues. CDR3: CASSLGSTGGNTEAFF. DNA of the CDR3: TGCGCCAGCAGCTTGGGAAGTACAGGGGGCAACACTGAAGCTTTCTTT.

V gene TRBV24-1 combines with J gene TRBJ2-2; D unresolved. This CDR3 region has 15 residues. Germline V gene data show CDR1 as KGHDR and CDR2 as SFDVKD. V was trimmed by 0 bases and J by 6 bases, leaving 10 bases between them. In DNA form, the CDR3 reads TGTGCCACCAGTGATTTGGGCAGGAAGGCCGGGGAGCTGTTTTTT. As protein: CATSDLGRKAGELFF.

The CDR3: CASSIDRERGNYGYTF. CDR3 nucleotide sequence: TGTGCCAGCAGCATCGACAGGGAAAGGGGCAATTACGGCTACACCTTC. The chain couples TRBV13 to TRBJ1-2; 7 bases fit TRBD1. The CDR3 has 16 amino acids. V lost 5 bases to trimming and J lost 8 bases; unmatched junction nucleotides: 17. From germline, CDR1 is PRHDT and CDR2 FYEKMQ (reference sequence).

V is TRBV19 and J is TRBJ2-3; 12 nucleotides match TRBD2. Germline V lookup: CDR1 LNHDA, CDR2 SQIVND (reference sequence). The CDR3 totals 15 residues. The V gene end was trimmed by 6 bases and the J gene end by 4 bases; junction bases not matched to a gene: 5. The CDR3 protein is CASRETSGSPDTQYF. CDR3 sequence (DNA): TGTGCCAGTAGAGAGACTAGCGGGAGTCCAGATACGCAGTATTTT.

The chain combines TRBV7-9 with TRBJ1-2; D gene ambiguous. Trimming took 5 bases from V and 6 from J, leaving 16 bases between them. Germline CDR1 SEHNR, CDR2 FQNEAQ (reference sequence). The length of the CDR3 is 14 residues. Here the CDR3 reads CASSISSVGDGYTF. The CDR3 DNA sequence: TGTGCCAGCAGCATTTCATCCGTGGGAGATGGCTACACCTTC.

This clonotype was observed a few times. The chain links TRBV12-3 or TRBV12-4 to TRBJ1-5, with D possibly matching TRBD1 (5 bases). This CDR3 contains 14 residues. Trimming removed 4 bases from V and 10 bases from J, with 17 bases in between. The CDR3 coding sequence is TGTGCCAGCAGTTCCCGGGACGTGAGGGAACCCCAGCATTTT. Residues: CASSSRDVREPQHF.

V is TRBV13 and J is TRBJ2-3; the D gene is possibly TRBD2 (7 bases). The V gene's germline CDR1 is PRHDT and CDR2 FYEKMQ (reference sequence). This CDR3 comprises 16 residues. V lost 4 bases, J lost 3 bases, and 17 bases lay in between. The DNA for the CDR3 is TGTGCCAGCAGCTCGTCCCCTGGGAGGGGGACAGATACGCAGTATTTT. Amino acids: CASSSSPGRGTDTQYF.

The chain links TRBV18 to TRBJ1-1; D is unclear. The CDR3 runs 11 residues. Deletions cut 0 bases from V and 11 bases from J, with 7 bases between. Germline V gene sequence: CDR1 KGHSH, CDR2 LQKENI. The CDR3 reads CASSPPSPAFF. DNA of the CDR3: TGTGCCAGCTCACCACCGTCCCCGGCTTTCTTT. The entire variable domain, with the rest obtained from reference TRBV18 and TRBJ1-1, is as follows: NAGVMQNPRHLVRRRGQEARLRCSPMKGHSHVYWYRQLPEEGLKFMVYLQKENIIDESGMPKERFSAEFPKEGPSILRIQQVVRGDSAAYFCASSPPSPAFFGQGTRLTVV.

The V and J genes are TRBV6-6 and TRBJ2-1; 11 bases match TRBD2. Germline trimming cut 4 bases from V and 9 bases from J; bases unmatched to any gene: 11. CDR1 and CDR2 (germline): MNHNY, SVGAGI (reference sequence). The CDR3 is 16 residues long. CDR3 bases: TGTGCCAGCAGTTCCCAACTTAGCGGGAGGGCCGTTGAGCAGTTCTTC. Translated: CASSSQLSGRAVEQFF.

The rearrangement uses TRBV2 and TRBJ2-3; 12 positions match TRBD2. Trimming cost V 6 bases and J 4 bases; bases outside gene matches: 5. Germline V lookup: CDR1 SNHLY, CDR2 FYNNEI. The CDR3 length is 15 residues. The CDR3 sequence: CASSRLAGESDTQYF. CDR3 bases: TGTGCCAGCAGCCGACTAGCGGGGGAGTCAGATACGCAGTATTTT.

The V call is TRBV15, the J call TRBJ2-7; 7 bases agree with TRBD2. The CDR3 is 16 amino acids. Germline loops: CDR1 LNHNV, CDR2 YYDKDF (reference sequence). The junction had 14 bases not matched to a gene; V was cut back by 2 bases and J by 7 bases. CDR3 DNA: TGTGCCACCAGCAGACCCCCTAGGGACTACCTGAGGGAGCAGTACTTC. Translated: CATSRPPRDYLREQYF.

The rearrangement joins TRBV2 to TRBJ1-4; 7 bases line up with TRBD1. The V and J ends lost 5 bases and 14 bases, in that order; junction bases with no gene match: 17. Per the germline V gene, CDR1 is SNHLY and CDR2 is FYNNEI. This CDR3 region has 15 residues. The CDR3 coding sequence is TGTGCCAGCAGTCCCCGGGGACAGACGACGACTTCTCTGTTTTTT. The encoded protein is CASSPRGQTTTSLFF.

V is TRBV4-2 and J is TRBJ2-1; 9 bases align to TRBD2. Germline V CDR1 and CDR2: LGHNA, YNFKEQ. The CDR3 consists of 17 residues. After removal of 0 bases from V and 6 bases from J, the junction contained 9 bases not matched to a gene. The CDR3 DNA is TGTGCCAGCAGCCAAGATTGGGGCGGGAGGGCCCTCAATGAGCAGTTCTTC. It codes for CASSQDWGGRALNEQFF.

The genes are TRBV6-6 and TRBJ2-1; D gene ambiguous. The germline V gene encodes CDR1 MNHNY and CDR2 SVGAGI (reference sequence). Trimming removed 0 bases from V and 10 bases from J, with 7 bases in between. This CDR3 is 12 amino acids long. The CDR3 is CASSYSTREQFF. The CDR3 DNA follows: TGTGCCAGCAGTTACTCGACGAGGGAGCAGTTCTTC.

This clonotype was detected a few times. V is TRBV29-1 and J is TRBJ2-3, with D maybe TRBD1 (7 bases). Germline values: CDR1 SQVTM, CDR2 ANQGSEA. Trimming removed 4 bases at V and 1 base at J, with 12 bases between. The CDR3 length is 14 residues. CDR3: CSVAGGLGTDTQYF. DNA of the CDR3: TGCAGCGTTGCAGGGGGACTCGGCACAGATACGCAGTATTTT.

A note on this clonotype: The CDR3 ends on some other residue instead of the conserved phenylalanine or tryptophan, so this is likely a read error. The DNA is left out, because the CDR3 cannot be placed on it with certainty; the CDR3 is given as TCRdb lists it. The chain joins TRBV2 to TRBJ2-7; TRBD2 is the table's D call and was not checked against the DNA. The germline CDR1 and CDR2 sequences are SNHLY and FYNNEI. A total of 12 residues make up the CDR3, ends included. CDR3 amino acids: CASSESGLTYLA.